These 30 T cell receptor beta chains originate from one sample sequenced in a study of OX40 agonist ivuxolimab in advanced cancers. Sequenced by immunoSEQ multiplex PCR; TCRdb stores in-frame clones only, minus some. This table has fewer than 85,000 clones, over 70% appearing once. The sequencing here drew on CD4+ or CD8+ T cells sorted from blood, taken in a trial of the OX40 agonist ivuxolimab. The receptors shown here come from an adult with an advanced solid tumor such as melanoma, head and neck, liver or kidney cancer.

The genes are TRBV6-6 and TRBJ2-1; D call uncertain. Germline loops: CDR1 MNHNY, CDR2 SVGAGI (reference sequence). The V end lost 6 bases, the J end lost 0 bases, and 12 bases lay between the germline ends. The CDR3 totals 15 residues. The CDR3 DNA reads as TGTGCCAGCAGACCCGACCCGAGCTCCTACAATGAGCAGTTCTTC. This codes for CASRPDPSSYNEQFF.

This clone was counted a single time. The chain employs TRBV7-9 and TRBJ2-3; the D is unclear. Per germline, CDR1 SEHNR and CDR2 FQNEAQ (reference sequence). The CDR3 runs to 14 residues. V was pared by 6 bases and J by 0 bases, with 10 bases between. CDR3 nucleotides: TGTGCCAGCAGATCACAAGCTAGCACAGATACGCAGTATTTT. As protein: CASRSQASTDTQYF.

The chain links TRBV1 to TRBJ2-4; the table's D call of TRBD2 was not tested on the DNA. TRBV1 is assigned pseudogene status. The length of the CDR3 is 19 residues. The CDR3 bases are TGCACCAGCAGCCAAGATCAAGATGGGACTAGCACAGCTAAAAACATTCAGTACTTC. Amino acid sequence: CTSSQDQDGTSTAKNIQYF.

DNA of the CDR3: TGTGCCAGCACCCTAGGACATTCTCCCTCCTACGAGCAGTACTTC. It encodes CASTLGHSPSYEQYF. The rearrangement joins TRBV6-1 to TRBJ2-7, with D possibly matching TRBD1 (5 bases). Germline-derived CDR1 and CDR2 are MNHNS and SASEGT. CDR3 length: 15 residues. V lost 7 bases to trimming and J lost 0 bases, with 16 bases between them.

The J gene is TRBJ1-1, the V gene TRBV7-2; D is undetermined. The CDR3 sequence is 18 residues long. Germline V gives CDR1 SGHTA, CDR2 FQGNSA. The V end was cut by 5 bases, the J end by 0 bases, with 22 bases between. CDR3 amino acids: CASSPPNQALLLNTEAFF. CDR3 DNA sequence: TGTGCCAGCAGCCCCCCAAACCAGGCGTTACTATTGAACACTGAAGCTTTCTTT. Based on the CDR3 plus reference TRBV7-2 and TRBJ1-1, the full variable domain is GAGVSQSPSNKVTEKGKDVELRCDPISGHTALYWYRQSLGQGLEFLIYFQGNSAPDKSGLPSDRFSAERTGGSVSTLTIQRTQQEDSAVYLCASSPPNQALLLNTEAFFGQGTRLTVV.

This chain connects TRBV5-1 to TRBJ1-2; the D gene is possibly TRBD1 (5 bases). This CDR3 is 16 amino acids long. Trimming cost V 3 bases and J 0 bases, with 15 bases left between them. Per germline, CDR1 SGHRS and CDR2 YFSETQ. As DNA, the CDR3 is TGCGCCAGCAGCTACGACGCAGGGATAGCTAACTATGGCTACACCTTC. This encodes CASSYDAGIANYGYTF.

This clone was observed a single time. CDR3 in amino acids: CASSIQNRGLNEQFF. CDR3 DNA: TGCGCCAGCAGCATCCAAAACAGAGGGCTCAATGAGCAGTTCTTC. The V call is TRBV5-1, the J call TRBJ2-1; D is possibly TRBD2 (5 bases). The CDR3 has 15 residues. Germline V gene sequence: CDR1 SGHRS, CDR2 YFSETQ. Trimming left V 4 bases short and J 6 bases short, with 17 bases between.

This chain uses TRBV10-2 with TRBJ2-1, with D perhaps TRBD2 (6 bases). V lost 4 bases, J lost 6 bases, and 13 bases lay in between. This CDR3 is 14 amino acids long. The germline gives CDR1 WSHSY, CDR2 SAAADI. In DNA, the CDR3 is TGCGCCAGCAGTGGTGGGACTCCCTCCAATGAGCAGTTCTTC. It specifies CASSGGTPSNEQFF.

This chain joins TRBV5-1 and TRBJ2-5; D call uncertain. Germline V CDR1 and CDR2: SGHRS, YFSETQ. V was shortened by 0 bases and J by 5 bases, with 17 bases between the two germline ends. The CDR3 consists of 16 residues. The CDR3 DNA reads TGCGCCAGCAGCTTGGACCCCATATCAGAAAGGGAGACCCAGTACTTC. It specifies CASSLDPISERETQYF.

This clone has only one observation. The gene calls are TRBV19 and TRBJ2-3; D not resolved. The V end lost 5 bases, the J end lost 4 bases, and 13 bases lay between the germline ends. Germline CDR1 LNHDA, CDR2 SQIVND (reference sequence). The CDR3 has 14 amino acids. The DNA for the CDR3 is TGTGCCAGTAGTCCTCCCGGCACTGCAGATACGCAGTATTTT. It is translated as CASSPPGTADTQYF.

The chain links TRBV27 to TRBJ2-3; D is uncertain. CDR1 is MNHEY and CDR2 is SMNVEV in the germline V gene (reference sequence). V was pared by 8 bases and J by 6 bases, with 12 bases between. The CDR3 is 12 residues long. CDR3: CASGSQADTQYF. In DNA, the CDR3 is TGTGCCAGCGGATCCCAGGCGGATACGCAGTATTTT.

Only a few counts were recorded for this clone. This rearrangement joins TRBV11-3 to TRBJ2-5, with 7 bases that match TRBD2. This CDR3 is 14 amino acids long. Germline V gene data show CDR1 as SGHNT and CDR2 as YENEEA. J lost 4 bases, V lost 3 bases, and 5 bases had no gene match. The CDR3 loop is CASSFGGSPETQYF. The CDR3 DNA reads TGTGCCAGCAGCTTTGGCGGGAGTCCAGAGACCCAGTACTTC.

This clone was counted a single time. The chain is built from TRBV28 and TRBJ1-1, with unresolved D. The germline V gene encodes CDR1 MDHEN and CDR2 SYDVKM. V was clipped by 5 bases and J by 1 base, with 11 bases between them. This CDR3 is 14 amino acids long. The CDR3 reads CASSTANKNTEAFF. The CDR3 region has the DNA TGTGCCAGCAGTACTGCTAATAAGAACACTGAAGCTTTCTTT.

In its sample, this clone was seen once. This chain uses TRBV19 with TRBJ1-1; the D is unclear. Germline CDR1 LNHDA, CDR2 SQIVND (reference sequence). Between the trimmed V and J ends, which lost 5 bases and 11 bases, there was a span of 12 bases. This CDR3 is built from 11 residues. CDR3 amino acids: CASSEGLDAFF. CDR3 in DNA: TGTGCCAGTAGTGAAGGGCTGGACGCTTTCTTT.

In its sample, this clone ranks as medium-sized. The V call is TRBV19, the J call TRBJ1-5; D is possibly TRBD1 (5 bases). Trimming took off 6 bases at V and 7 bases at J, with 10 bases between the two ends. The CDR3 covers 12 residues. Germline lookup yields CDR1 LNHDA and CDR2 SQIVND (reference sequence). The CDR3, as DNA: TGTGCCAGTAGCCGGGGGTCGCAGCCCCAGCATTTT. Its protein is CASSRGSQPQHF.

The chain carries TRBV30 and TRBJ2-1, with 9 positions matching TRBD1. The germline V gene has CDR1 GTSNPN and CDR2 SVGIG (reference sequence). Unmatched junction bases numbered 3, after V lost 2 bases and J lost 4 bases. The CDR3 has 14 amino acids. The CDR3 region is CAWSRTGAYNEQFF. CDR3 sequence (DNA): TGTGCCTGGAGTCGGACAGGGGCGTACAATGAGCAGTTCTTC.

This clone was found once. One end of the junction varies from germline; a read error may be responsible. The V call is TRBV15, the J call TRBJ1-2; D ambiguous. CDR3 length equals 14 residues. From germline, CDR1 is LNHNV and CDR2 YYDKDF (reference sequence). The CDR3 is CATSTREVNYGCTF. The CDR3 DNA reads TGTGCCACCAGCACCCGAGAGGTTAACTATGGCTGCACCTTC.

The V and J genes are TRBV6-5 and TRBJ2-3; TRBD2 agrees at 8 bases. V was pared by 2 bases and J by 1 base, with 2 bases of the junction left unmatched. The CDR3 is 15 residues long. In germline, CDR1 is MNHEY, CDR2 SVGAGI. CDR3 sequence (DNA): TGTGCCAGCAGTTACATGCGGGGGGGCACAGATACGCAGTATTTT. It specifies CASSYMRGGTDTQYF.

The rearrangement links TRBV5-1 to TRBJ1-1; weak D call: TRBD1 (6 bases). Trimming pared 0 bases from V and 0 bases from J, leaving 9 bases between. The CDR3 runs 15 residues. From germline, CDR1 is SGHRS and CDR2 YFSETQ. CDR3 DNA: TGCGCCAGCAGCTTGGTCGGGACACTGAACACTGAAGCTTTCTTT. This sequence encodes CASSLVGTLNTEAFF.

The rearrangement joins TRBV5-1 to TRBJ1-1, with D unclear. Germline CDR1 reads SGHRS; CDR2 reads YFSETQ. V lost 5 bases to trimming and J lost 0 bases, with 11 bases between them. This CDR3 is 14 amino acids long. The CDR3 sequence: CASSYDNMNTEAFF. CDR3 coding DNA: TGCGCCAGCAGTTATGACAACATGAACACTGAAGCTTTCTTT. Looking up the rest from reference TRBV5-1 and TRBJ1-1 gives the full variable domain: KAGVTQTPRYLIKTRGQQVTLSCSPISGHRSVSWYQQTPGQGLQFLFEYFSETQRNKGNFPGRFSGRQFSNSRSEMNVSTLELGDSALYLCASSYDNMNTEAFFGQGTRLTVV.

The chain couples TRBV30 to TRBJ1-3, with 7 bases matching TRBD1. J was trimmed by 4 bases and V by 1 base; bases with no gene match: 10. Per germline, CDR1 GTSNPN and CDR2 SVGIG (reference sequence). This CDR3 is built from 16 residues. This CDR3 is CAWSGPRAGQGNTIYF. The CDR3 DNA sequence: TGTGCCTGGAGTGGACCCCGCGCGGGACAGGGAAACACCATATATTTT.

The chain joins TRBV2 to TRBJ2-7; 7 positions match TRBD1. Per the germline V gene, CDR1 is SNHLY and CDR2 is FYNNEI. CDR3 length: 15 amino acids. J gave up 0 bases and V 8 bases, and 10 bases lay outside the gene matches. The CDR3 loop is CASVGGQAISYEQYF. CDR3 bases: TGTGCCAGCGTCGGTGGACAGGCCATCTCCTACGAGCAGTACTTC.

This rearrangement joins TRBV18 to TRBJ1-5; D unresolved. Between the trimmed V and J ends, which lost 2 bases and 10 bases, there was a span of 9 bases. CDR3 length equals 12 residues. The V gene's germline CDR1 is KGHSH and CDR2 LQKENI. CDR3 protein: CASSPGLGPQHF. The CDR3 region has the DNA TGTGCCAGCTCACCAGGGCTCGGACCCCAGCATTTT.

The chain combines TRBV11-1 with TRBJ2-3; 11 nucleotides agree with TRBD1. The J segment lost 5 bases and the V segment lost 3 bases, leaving 7 bases of the junction unmatched. The germline V gene encodes CDR1 SGHAT and CDR2 FQDESV (reference sequence). The CDR3 covers 16 residues. CDR3 sequence (DNA): TGTGCCAGCAGCTTCCTTGGACAGGGGGCAGTAGATACGCAGTATTTT. It encodes CASSFLGQGAVDTQYF.

This clone was recorded only once. CDR3 amino acids: CASRLTGKDNEQFF. The CDR3 nucleotides are TGTGCCAGCAGATTGACAGGGAAAGACAATGAGCAGTTCTTC. The chain recombines TRBV7-3 with TRBJ2-1; TRBD1 matches 7 bases. The CDR3 loop spans 14 amino acids. V was pared by 6 bases and J by 5 bases, with 7 bases of the junction left unmatched. The germline V gene encodes CDR1 SGHTA and CDR2 FQGTGA.

This clone has a handful of counts. V usage is TRBV5-6 and J usage is TRBJ2-1, with D maybe TRBD2 (6 bases). The V gene lost 4 bases and the J gene lost 1 base, with 18 bases spanning the gap. This CDR3 comprises 17 residues. From germline, CDR1 is SGHDT and CDR2 YYEEEE. The CDR3 DNA reads as TGTGCCAGCAGCCCTTTCCCCGGGACTCATTCCTACAATGAGCAGTTCTTC. Its protein product is CASSPFPGTHSYNEQFF. Full variable domain (rest looked up from reference TRBV5-6 and TRBJ2-1): DAGVTQSPTHLIKTRGQQVTLRCSPKSGHDTVSWYQQALGQGPQFIFQYYEEEERQRGNFPDRFSGHQFPNYSSELNVNALLLGDSALYLCASSPFPGTHSYNEQFFGPGTRLTVL.

This clone was counted between two and nine times. V is TRBV11-2 and J is TRBJ2-1; D is perhaps TRBD2 (5 bases). The CDR3 is 14 amino acids. CDR1 and CDR2 (germline): SGHAT, FQNNGV. V was cut by 7 bases and J by 9 bases, with 19 bases left in between. Written as DNA, the CDR3 is TGTGCCAGCACCCCGGGGAGACGGGCGGTTGAGCAGTTCTTC. It yields the protein CASTPGRRAVEQFF.

This CDR3 reads CASSPLSNTEAFF. The CDR3 nucleotides are TGTGCCAGCTCACCACTCAGCAACACTGAAGCTTTCTTT. This chain links TRBV18 with TRBJ1-1; D not resolved. Trimming took off 1 base at V and 2 bases at J, with 5 bases between the two ends. Germline-derived CDR1 and CDR2 are KGHSH and LQKENI. The CDR3 has 13 amino acids.

This clone was detected once. The rearrangement uses TRBV9 and TRBJ2-3, with 10 bases lining up with TRBD2. V was clipped by 7 bases and J by 2 bases; unmatched bases: 7. Germline values: CDR1 SGDLS, CDR2 YYNGEE. The CDR3 extends over 15 amino acids. The CDR3 here is CASSQREGYTDTQYF. The DNA for the CDR3 is TGTGCCAGCTCGCAGCGGGAGGGTTACACAGATACGCAGTATTTT. The entire variable domain, with the rest obtained from reference TRBV9 and TRBJ2-3, is as follows: DSGVTQTPKHLITATGQRVTLRCSPRSGDLSVYWYQQSLDQGLQFLIQYYNGEERAKGNILERFSAQQFPDLHSELNLSSLELGDSALYFCASSQREGYTDTQYFGPGTRLTVL.

The chain combines TRBV11-3 with TRBJ1-4; D unclear. Germline V lookup: CDR1 SGHNT, CDR2 YENEEA. Trimming stripped 0 bases from V and 3 bases from J, with 8 bases between. This CDR3 region has 15 residues. CDR3 nucleotide sequence: TGTGCCAGCAGCTTAGATGGACGGGCTAATGAAAAACTGTTTTTT. Its protein is CASSLDGRANEKLFF.